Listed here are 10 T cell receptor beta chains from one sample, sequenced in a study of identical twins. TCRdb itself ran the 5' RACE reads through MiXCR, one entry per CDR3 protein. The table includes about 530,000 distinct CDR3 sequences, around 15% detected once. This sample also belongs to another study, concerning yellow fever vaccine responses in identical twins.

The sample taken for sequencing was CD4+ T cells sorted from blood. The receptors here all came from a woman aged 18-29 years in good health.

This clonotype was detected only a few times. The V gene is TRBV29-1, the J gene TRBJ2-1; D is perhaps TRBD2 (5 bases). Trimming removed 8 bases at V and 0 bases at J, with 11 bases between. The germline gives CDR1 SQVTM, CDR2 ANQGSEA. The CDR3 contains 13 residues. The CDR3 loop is CSTRGSSYNEQFF. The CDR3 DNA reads TGCAGCACTCGTGGGAGCTCCTACAATGAGCAGTTCTTC.

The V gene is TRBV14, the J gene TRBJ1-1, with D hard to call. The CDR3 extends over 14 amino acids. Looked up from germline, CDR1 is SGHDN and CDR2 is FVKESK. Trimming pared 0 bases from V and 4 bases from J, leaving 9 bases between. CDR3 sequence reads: CASSQDLGVTEAFF. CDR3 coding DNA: TGTGCCAGCAGCCAAGATCTTGGGGTCACTGAAGCTTTCTTT.

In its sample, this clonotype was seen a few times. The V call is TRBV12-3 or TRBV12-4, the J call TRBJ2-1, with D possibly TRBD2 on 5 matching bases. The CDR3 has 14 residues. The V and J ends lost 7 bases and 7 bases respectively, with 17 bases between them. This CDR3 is CASTLTQAGNEQFF. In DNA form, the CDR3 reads TGTGCCAGCACCTTGACTCAGGCGGGTAATGAGCAGTTCTTC.

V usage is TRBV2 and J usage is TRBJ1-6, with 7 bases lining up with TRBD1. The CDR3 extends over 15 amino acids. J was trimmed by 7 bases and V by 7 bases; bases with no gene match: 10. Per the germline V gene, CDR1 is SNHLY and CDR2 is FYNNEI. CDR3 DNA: TGTGCCAGCACCTATAAGACAGGGACGAATTCACCCCTCCACTTT. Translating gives CASTYKTGTNSPLHF.

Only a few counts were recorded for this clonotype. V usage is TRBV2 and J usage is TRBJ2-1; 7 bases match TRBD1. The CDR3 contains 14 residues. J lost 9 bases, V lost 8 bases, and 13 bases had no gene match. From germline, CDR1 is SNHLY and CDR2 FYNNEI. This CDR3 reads CASDLRQGFAEQFF. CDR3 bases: TGTGCCAGCGATCTGAGACAGGGATTTGCTGAGCAGTTCTTC.

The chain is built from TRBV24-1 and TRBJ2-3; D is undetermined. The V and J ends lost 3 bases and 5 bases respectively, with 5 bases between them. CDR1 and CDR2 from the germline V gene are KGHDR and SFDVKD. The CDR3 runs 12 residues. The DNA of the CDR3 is TGTGCCACCAGTGATCCGCGAGATACGCAGTATTTT. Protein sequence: CATSDPRDTQYF.

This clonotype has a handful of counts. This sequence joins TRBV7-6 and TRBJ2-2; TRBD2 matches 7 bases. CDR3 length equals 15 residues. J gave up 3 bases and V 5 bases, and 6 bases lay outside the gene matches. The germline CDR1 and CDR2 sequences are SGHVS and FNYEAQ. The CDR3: CASSPTGGYTGELFF. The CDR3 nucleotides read TGTGCCAGCAGCCCAACGGGGGGATACACCGGGGAGCTGTTTTTT. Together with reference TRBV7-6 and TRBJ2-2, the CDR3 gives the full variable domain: GAGVSQSPRYKVTKRGQDVALRCDPISGHVSLYWYRQALGQGPEFLTYFNYEAQQDKSGLPNDRFSAERPEGSISTLTIQRTEQRDSAMYRCASSPTGGYTGELFFGEGSRLTVL.

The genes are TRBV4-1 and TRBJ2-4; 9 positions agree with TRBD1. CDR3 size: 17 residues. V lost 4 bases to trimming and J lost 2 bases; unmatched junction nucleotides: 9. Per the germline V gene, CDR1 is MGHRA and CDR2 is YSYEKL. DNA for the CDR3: TGCGCCAGCAGCCCACCAAGGGACAGGGTGTCCAAAAACATTCAGTACTTC. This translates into CASSPPRDRVSKNIQYF.

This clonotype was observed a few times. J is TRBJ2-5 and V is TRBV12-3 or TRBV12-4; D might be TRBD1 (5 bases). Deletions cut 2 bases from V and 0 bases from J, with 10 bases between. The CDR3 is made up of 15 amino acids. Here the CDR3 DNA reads TGTGCCAGCAGTTTAAGAGGACACAACCAAGAGACCCAGTACTTC. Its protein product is CASSLRGHNQETQYF.

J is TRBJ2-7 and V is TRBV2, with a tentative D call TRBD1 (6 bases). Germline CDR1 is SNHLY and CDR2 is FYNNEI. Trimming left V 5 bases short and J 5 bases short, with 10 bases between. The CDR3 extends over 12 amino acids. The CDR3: CASSRTVDEQYV. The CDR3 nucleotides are TGTGCCAGCAGTCGGACAGTTGACGAGCAGTACGTC.